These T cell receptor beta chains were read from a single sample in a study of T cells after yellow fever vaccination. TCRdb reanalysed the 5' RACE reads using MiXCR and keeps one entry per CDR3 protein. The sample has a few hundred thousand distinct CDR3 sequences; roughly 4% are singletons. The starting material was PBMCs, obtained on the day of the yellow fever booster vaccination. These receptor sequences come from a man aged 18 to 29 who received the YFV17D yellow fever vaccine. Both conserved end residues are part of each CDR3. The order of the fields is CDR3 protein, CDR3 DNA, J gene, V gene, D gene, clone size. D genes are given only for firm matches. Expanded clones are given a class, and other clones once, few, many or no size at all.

CASSRRGQGHEQFF | TGCGCCAGCAGCCGACGAGGACAGGGACATGAGCAGTTCTTC | TRBJ2-1 | TRBV4-3 | TRBD1 | many
CASSLIGSTDTQYF | TGTGCCAGCAGTTTGATTGGGAGCACAGATACGCAGTATTTT | TRBJ2-3 | TRBV28 | . | few
CASSYVGEETQYF | TGTGCCAGCAGTTATGTGGGAGAAGAGACCCAGTACTTC | TRBJ2-5 | TRBV6-5 | . | .
CASSVRGDSGATGTQYF | TGTGCCAGCAGCGTCAGAGGTGATAGCGGGGCCACTGGTACGCAGTATTTT | TRBJ2-3 | TRBV9 | TRBD2 | .
CASSVRAGVPDTQYF | TGCGCCAGCAGCGTTCGGGCCGGAGTCCCAGATACGCAGTATTTT | TRBJ2-3 | TRBV5-1 | . | few
CASSLRARGNTDTQYF | TGTGCCAGCAGCTTAAGGGCGCGAGGGAACACAGATACGCAGTATTTT | TRBJ2-3 | TRBV11-2 | . | many
CASSLGQGQGAYGTDTQYF | TGCGCCAGCAGCTTGGGACAAGGACAGGGGGCTTATGGCACAGATACGCAGTATTTT | TRBJ2-3 | TRBV5-1 | TRBD1 | many
CASSPGFQGASNQPQHF | TGTGCCAGCTCACCAGGTTTTCAGGGGGCTAGCAATCAGCCCCAGCATTTT | TRBJ1-5 | TRBV18 | TRBD1 | .
CSVALDSNRNQPQHF | TGCAGCGTTGCTTTAGATTCTAATCGCAATCAGCCCCAGCATTTT | TRBJ1-5 | TRBV29-1 | . | many
CASSNGQSYEQYF | TGTGCCAGTAGTAACGGGCAATCCTACGAGCAGTACTTC | TRBJ2-7 | TRBV19 | . | .
CAIRGALNYGYTF | TGTGCCATCAGAGGGGCCCTGAACTATGGCTACACCTTC | TRBJ1-2 | TRBV10-3 | . | many
CASSLSRWNTEAFF | TGTGCCAGCAGCCTTAGCCGATGGAACACTGAAGCTTTCTTT | TRBJ1-1 | TRBV7-2 | . | many
CASSLRRLASTDTQYF | TGTGCCAGCAGCCTAAGACGACTAGCTAGCACAGATACGCAGTATTTT | TRBJ2-3 | TRBV9 | TRBD2 | .
CASSPWGASSDYGYTF | TGTGCCAGCAGCCCCTGGGGGGCCTCCTCGGACTATGGCTACACCTTC | TRBJ1-2 | TRBV5-4 | . | few
CASSYSNGVEQYF | TGTGCCAGCAGTTACTCGAACGGGGTCGAGCAGTACTTC | TRBJ2-7 | TRBV6-5 | . | few
CASSYWGERDTQYF | TGTGCCAGCAGTTACTGGGGCGAGCGGGATACGCAGTATTTT | TRBJ2-3 | TRBV6-6 | . | many
CASSELAPQETQYF | TGCGCCAGCAGCGAGCTAGCTCCCCAAGAGACCCAGTACTTC | TRBJ2-5 | TRBV5-1 | . | .
CSAGDPSGGSYNEQFF | TGCAGTGCTGGAGACCCTAGCGGGGGCTCCTACAATGAGCAGTTCTTC | TRBJ2-1 | TRBV20-1 | TRBD2 | few
CASSLARTGWDIQYF | TGTGCCAGCAGCTTAGCCCGGACAGGGTGGGACATTCAGTACTTC | TRBJ2-4 | TRBV11-2 | TRBD1 | many
CAWRALNTIYF | TGTGCCTGGAGGGCATTAAACACCATATATTTT | TRBJ1-3 | TRBV30 | . | .
CASSQSTSGKETQYF | TGCGCCAGCAGCCAAAGCACTAGCGGGAAAGAGACCCAGTACTTC | TRBJ2-5 | TRBV5-1 | TRBD2 | many
CASTPTMLMNTEAFF | TGTGCCAGCACCCCGACGATGCTTATGAACACTGAAGCTTTCTTT | TRBJ1-1 | TRBV5-5 | . | few
CASSNRGRGPGNTIYF | TGTGCCAGCAGCAACCGAGGGAGGGGACCTGGAAACACCATATATTTT | TRBJ1-3 | TRBV21-1 | . | few
CASSRITGAGANVLTF | TGTGCCAGCAGCCGAATAACAGGGGCAGGGGCCAACGTCCTGACTTTC | TRBJ2-6 | TRBV7-3 | TRBD1 | many
CASSDTREVGKNIQYF | TGCGCCAGCAGTGATACCAGGGAGGTCGGTAAAAACATTCAGTACTTC | TRBJ2-4 | TRBV10-2 | . | many
CASSQGLGETGDGYTF | TGCGCCAGCAGCCAAGGGCTCGGTGAAACAGGGGATGGCTACACCTTC | TRBJ1-2 | TRBV4-3 | TRBD1 | many
CASSPDRASHDGYTF | TGCGCCAGCAGCCCTGACAGGGCATCTCACGATGGCTACACCTTC | TRBJ1-2 | TRBV5-1 | TRBD1 | few
CASSQEGGGHTDTQYF | TGTGCCAGCAGCCAAGAGGGCGGGGGGCACACAGATACGCAGTATTTT | TRBJ2-3 | TRBV3-1 | TRBD2 | many
CASSLVTGLGEKLFF | TGTGCCAGCAGCTTGGTTACGGGATTGGGAGAAAAACTGTTTTTT | TRBJ1-4 | TRBV5-6 | . | few
CASSGHGGSYEQYF | TGCGCCAGCAGCGGTCACGGGGGCTCCTACGAGCAGTACTTC | TRBJ2-7 | TRBV5-1 | . | many
CASSTSGSTDTQYF | TGTGCCAGCAGCACTAGCGGGAGCACAGATACGCAGTATTTT | TRBJ2-3 | TRBV7-2 | TRBD2 | many
CASSPDSDEQFF | TGTGCCAGCAGCCCTGACAGCGATGAGCAGTTCTTC | TRBJ2-1 | TRBV28 | . | many
CASSPPGRSSGNTIYF | TGTGCCAGCTCACCGCCTGGACGGAGCTCTGGAAACACCATATATTTT | TRBJ1-3 | TRBV18 | . | .
CSVRTGREKLFF | TGCAGTGTTCGGACGGGTCGCGAAAAACTGTTTTTT | TRBJ1-4 | TRBV20-1 | . | many
CASSLEGTQEKEQFF | TGTGCCAGCAGCTTAGAGGGGACCCAGGAAAAAGAGCAGTTCTTC | TRBJ2-1 | TRBV11-2 | . | many
CASTPRRLAGFDTQYF | TGTGCCAGCACCCCGAGGCGACTAGCGGGGTTTGATACGCAGTATTTT | TRBJ2-3 | TRBV11-2 | TRBD2 | .
CASSLTVVGGTEQFF | TGTGCCAGCAGTTTAACGGTCGTCGGGGGGACTGAGCAGTTCTTC | TRBJ2-1 | TRBV12-3/TRBV12-4 | TRBD2 | few
CATSTPAAFRNNEQFF | TGTGCCACCAGCACCCCCGCAGCTTTTAGGAACAATGAGCAGTTCTTC | TRBJ2-1 | TRBV24-1 | . | few
CASSSDRSYNEQFF | TGTGCCAGCAGCTCCGACAGGAGTTACAATGAGCAGTTCTTC | TRBJ2-1 | TRBV7-9 | . | .
CASSQTGRGFTGELFF | TGCGCCAGCAGCCAAACGGGACGAGGATTCACCGGGGAGCTGTTTTTT | TRBJ2-2 | TRBV4-3 | . | .
CASSAMGPANTGELFF | TGTGCCAGCAGCGCCATGGGGCCAGCGAACACCGGGGAGCTGTTTTTT | TRBJ2-2 | TRBV6-4 | . | many
CASNRDFAYEQYF | TGTGCCAGCAATCGGGACTTTGCCTACGAGCAGTACTTC | TRBJ2-7 | TRBV2 | . | .
CASSLEGQARYGYTF | TGTGCCAGCAGCTTAGAGGGACAGGCGCGCTATGGCTACACCTTC | TRBJ1-2 | TRBV7-8 | TRBD1 | .
CASRPALGSYGYTF | TGTGCCAGCAGGCCCGCCCTGGGCTCCTATGGCTACACCTTC | TRBJ1-2 | TRBV3-1 | . | many
CASTPGGGNTDTQYF | TGTGCCAGCACACCCGGGGGGGGAAACACAGATACGCAGTATTTT | TRBJ2-3 | TRBV7-9 | TRBD2 | .
CASSLEDRELFF | TGTGCCAGCAGCTTAGAGGACAGGGAACTGTTTTTT | TRBJ1-4 | TRBV7-2 | TRBD1 | few
CASRYGLDPNTGEMFF | TGTGCAAGTCGCTACGGACTAGATCCTAACACCGGGGAGATGTTTTTT | TRBJ2-2 | TRBV12-2 | . | .
CASSLMRGTEAFF | TGTGCCAGCAGCCTAATGAGGGGCACTGAAGCTTTCTTT | TRBJ1-1 | TRBV5-6 | . | few
CSARDPTRTYEQYF | TGCAGTGCTAGAGATCCCACTAGGACCTACGAGCAGTACTTC | TRBJ2-7 | TRBV20-1 | . | many
CASSWGGVSGSNTIYF | TGTGCCAGCAGCTGGGGAGGGGTCTCGGGATCGAACACCATATATTTT | TRBJ1-3 | TRBV5-6 | . | .
CASRRRVTQDYGYTF | TGTGCCAGCAGACGCAGGGTAACGCAGGACTATGGCTACACCTTC | TRBJ1-2 | TRBV27 | . | few
CASSPGEKLFF | TGTGCCAGCAGCCCTGGAGAAAAACTGTTTTTT | TRBJ1-4 | TRBV7-9 | . | many
CASTMDRNGYTF | TGTGCCAGTACCATGGACAGGAATGGCTACACCTTC | TRBJ1-2 | TRBV19 | TRBD1 | .
CASSLAPQETDSEAFF | TGCGCCAGCAGCTTGGCCCCACAGGAGACGGACTCTGAAGCTTTCTTT | TRBJ1-1 | TRBV5-1 | . | .
CASSFDKHGYTF | TGCGCCAGCAGCTTTGACAAACACGGCTACACCTTC | TRBJ1-2 | TRBV5-1 | . | .
CAIRKGLGGQSTEQYF | TGTGCCATCAGGAAGGGACTGGGCGGGCAGAGCACCGAGCAGTACTTC | TRBJ2-7 | TRBV10-3 | . | many
CASSPVGGGAKDTQYF | TGTGCCAGCAGTCCAGTCGGCGGGGGGGCTAAAGATACGCAGTATTTT | TRBJ2-3 | TRBV27 | TRBD2 | few
CASSIGSRRDANTEAFF | TGTGCCAGTAGTATCGGCTCCCGGCGGGACGCGAACACTGAAGCTTTCTTT | TRBJ1-1 | TRBV19 | . | many
CASSTDVTGELFF | TGTGCCAGCAGTACCGATGTTACCGGGGAGCTGTTTTTT | TRBJ2-2 | TRBV2 | . | few
CASRLRWGTEAFF | TGTGCCAGCAGGCTTAGATGGGGAACTGAAGCTTTCTTT | TRBJ1-1 | TRBV6-5 | . | many